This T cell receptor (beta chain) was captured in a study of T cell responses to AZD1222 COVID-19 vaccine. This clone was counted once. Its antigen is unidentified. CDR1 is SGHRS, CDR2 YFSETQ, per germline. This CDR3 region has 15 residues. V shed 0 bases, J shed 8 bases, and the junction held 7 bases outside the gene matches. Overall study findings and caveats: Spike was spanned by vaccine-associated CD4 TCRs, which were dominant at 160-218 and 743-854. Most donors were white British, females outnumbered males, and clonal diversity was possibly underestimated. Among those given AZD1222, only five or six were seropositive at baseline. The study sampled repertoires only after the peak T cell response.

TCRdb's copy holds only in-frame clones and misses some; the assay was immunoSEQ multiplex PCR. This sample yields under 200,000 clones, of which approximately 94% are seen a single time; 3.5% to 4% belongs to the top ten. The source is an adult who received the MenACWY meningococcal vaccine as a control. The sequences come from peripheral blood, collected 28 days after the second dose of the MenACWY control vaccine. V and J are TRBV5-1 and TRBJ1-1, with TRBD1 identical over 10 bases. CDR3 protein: CASSLAPGQGSEAFF. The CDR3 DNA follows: TGCGCCAGCAGCTTGGCCCCGGGACAGGGGTCGGAAGCTTTCTTT.